The next 5 T cell receptor beta chains were all read from a single sample in a study of blood T cell repertoires in COVID-19. Method: immunoSEQ multiplex PCR; TCRdb's copy keeps in-frame clones and lacks some. In the table there are tens of thousands of clones, 75% to 90% of which are singletons. Sequencing was performed on peripheral blood. These receptors came from a human donor in a cohort sampled during active COVID-19.

This chain uses TRBV4-3 with TRBJ1-5, with 9 bases aligning to TRBD1. With V trimmed by 0 bases and J by 7 bases, 10 bases remained unmatched. From germline, CDR1 is LGHNA and CDR2 YSLEER. This CDR3 has 17 residues. CDR3 DNA: TGCGCCAGCAGCCAAGAGAAGACACAGGGGGCTGAACAGCCCCAGCATTTT. It encodes CASSQEKTQGAEQPQHF.

CDR3 in DNA: TGTGCCAGCAGCTTAGAAGCGAGGCTAGACGAGCAGTACTTC. Amino acid sequence: CASSLEARLDEQYF. The genes are TRBV7-2 and TRBJ2-7, with no clear D. Germline loops: CDR1 SGHTA, CDR2 FQGNSA. The V end lost 1 base, the J end lost 5 bases, and 12 bases lay between the germline ends. This CDR3 contains 14 residues. Supplemented by reference TRBV7-2 and TRBJ2-7, the full variable domain reads GAGVSQSPSNKVTEKGKDVELRCDPISGHTALYWYRQSLGQGLEFLIYFQGNSAPDKSGLPSDRFSAERTGGSVSTLTIQRTQQEDSAVYLCASSLEARLDEQYFGPGTRLTVT.

The chain links TRBV7-2 to TRBJ2-3; 10 nucleotides align to TRBD2. The V gene end was trimmed by 0 bases and the J gene end by 4 bases; junction bases not matched to a gene: 4. The CDR3 covers 16 residues. Looked up from germline, CDR1 is SGHTA and CDR2 is FQGNSA. CDR3 protein: CASSLAPSGGSDTQYF. As DNA, the CDR3 is TGTGCCAGCAGCTTAGCCCCTAGCGGGGGATCAGATACGCAGTATTTT.

This clone was picked up a small number of times. This chain uses TRBV4-1 with TRBJ1-5, with a weak D call TRBD1 (6 bases). This CDR3 is 18 amino acids long. Germline CDR1 MGHRA, CDR2 YSYEKL. Deletions cut 0 bases from V and 0 bases from J, with 15 bases between. The chain's CDR3 is CASSQDLGGASSNQPQHF. For the CDR3, the DNA is TGCGCCAGCAGCCAAGATCTAGGGGGGGCCTCTAGCAATCAGCCCCAGCATTTT.

The chain couples TRBV27 to TRBJ2-1; TRBD2 matches at 9 bases. V lost 1 base and J lost 4; bases outside the gene matches: 8. This CDR3 is 17 amino acids long. Germline V CDR1 and CDR2: MNHEY, SMNVEV (reference sequence). The CDR3 DNA reads TGTGCCAGCAGTTTATTCGGCGGGGGGGCCGTTTACAATGAGCAGTTCTTC. Its protein is CASSLFGGGAVYNEQFF.